This TCR beta chain was found in a study of shared clonotypes between healthy human individuals. This CDR3 is built from 18 residues. The J segment lost 1 base and the V segment lost 3 bases, leaving 7 bases of the junction unmatched. Germline CDR1 SGHRS, CDR2 YFSETQ. Clones were sequenced by immunoSEQ multiplex PCR, and TCRdb holds only the in-frame ones, with some missing. Of about 2.3 million clones listed, 85% to 95% are singletons. The donors, all of them Caucasian adults, lived in Nashville, Tennessee. The sample comprised naive CD4+ T cells from PBMCs. Specified subset: CD45RA+ positively selected. This chain connects TRBV5-1 to TRBJ2-3, with 14 bases fitting TRBD2. The receptor was derived from a young man in good health. Some clones in this sample may be carry-over from other donors' samples. Here the CDR3 reads CASSSGTSGRGGTDTQYF. The DNA of the CDR3 is TGCGCCAGCAGCTCAGGGACTAGCGGGAGAGGCGGCACAGATACGCAGTATTTT.